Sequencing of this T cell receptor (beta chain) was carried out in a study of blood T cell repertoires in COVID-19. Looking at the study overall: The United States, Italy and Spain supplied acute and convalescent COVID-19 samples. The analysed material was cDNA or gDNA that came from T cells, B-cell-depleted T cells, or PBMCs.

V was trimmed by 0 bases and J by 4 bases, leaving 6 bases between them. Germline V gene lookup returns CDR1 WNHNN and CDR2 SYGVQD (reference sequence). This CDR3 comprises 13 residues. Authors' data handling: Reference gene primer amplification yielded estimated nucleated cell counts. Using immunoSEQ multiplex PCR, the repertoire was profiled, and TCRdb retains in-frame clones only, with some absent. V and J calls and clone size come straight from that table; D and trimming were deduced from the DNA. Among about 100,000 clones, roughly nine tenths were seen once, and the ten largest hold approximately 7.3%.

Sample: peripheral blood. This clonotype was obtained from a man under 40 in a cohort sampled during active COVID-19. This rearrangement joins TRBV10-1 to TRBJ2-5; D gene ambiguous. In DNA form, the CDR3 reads TGCGCCAGCAGTGAGTCCGGTAGAGAGACCCAGTACTTC. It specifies CASSESGRETQYF.